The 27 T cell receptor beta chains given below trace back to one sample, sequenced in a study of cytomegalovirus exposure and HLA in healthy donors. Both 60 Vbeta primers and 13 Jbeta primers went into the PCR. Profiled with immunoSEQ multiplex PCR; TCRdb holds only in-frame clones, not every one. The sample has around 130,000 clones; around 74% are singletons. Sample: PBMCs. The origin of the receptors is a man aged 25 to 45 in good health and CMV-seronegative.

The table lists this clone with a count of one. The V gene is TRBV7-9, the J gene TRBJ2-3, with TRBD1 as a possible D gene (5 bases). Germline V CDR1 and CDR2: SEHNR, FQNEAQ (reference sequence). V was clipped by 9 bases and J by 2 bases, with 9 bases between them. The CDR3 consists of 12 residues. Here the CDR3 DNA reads TGTGCCAGTCTAGGGGACACAGATACGCAGTATTTT. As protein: CASLGDTDTQYF.

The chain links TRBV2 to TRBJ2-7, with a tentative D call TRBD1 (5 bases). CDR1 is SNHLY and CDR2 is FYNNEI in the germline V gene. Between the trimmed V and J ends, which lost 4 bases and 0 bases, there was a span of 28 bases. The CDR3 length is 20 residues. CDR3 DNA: TGTGCCAGCAGTGTCTCGAACAGGAAAGGTCCCTATCAAAGCTCCTACGAGCAGTACTTC. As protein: CASSVSNRKGPYQSSYEQYF.

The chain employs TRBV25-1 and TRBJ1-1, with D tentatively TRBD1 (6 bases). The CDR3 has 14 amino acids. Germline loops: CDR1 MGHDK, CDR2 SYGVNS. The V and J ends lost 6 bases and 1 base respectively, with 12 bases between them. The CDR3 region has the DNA TGTGCCAGCAGCCCTCTAGGGGGGAACACTGAAGCTTTCTTT. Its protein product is CASSPLGGNTEAFF.

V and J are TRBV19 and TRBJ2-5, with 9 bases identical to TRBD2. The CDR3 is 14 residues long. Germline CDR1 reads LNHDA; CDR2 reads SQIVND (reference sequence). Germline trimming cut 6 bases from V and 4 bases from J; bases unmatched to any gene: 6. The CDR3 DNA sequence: TGTGCCAGTAGCCCGGGACTAGCTCTAGAGACCCAGTACTTC. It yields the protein CASSPGLALETQYF. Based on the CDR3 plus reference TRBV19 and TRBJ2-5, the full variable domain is DGGITQSPKYLFRKEGQNVTLSCEQNLNHDAMYWYRQDPGQGLRLIYYSQIVNDFQKGDIAEGYSVSREKKESFPLTVTSAQKNPTAFYLCASSPGLALETQYFGPGTRLLVL.

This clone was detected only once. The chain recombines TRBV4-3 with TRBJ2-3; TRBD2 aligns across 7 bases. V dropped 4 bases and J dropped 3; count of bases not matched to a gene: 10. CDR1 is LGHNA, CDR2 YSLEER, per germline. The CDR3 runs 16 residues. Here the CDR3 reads CASSPSVQGGTDTQYF. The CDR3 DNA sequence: TGCGCCAGCAGCCCTTCTGTGCAGGGAGGGACAGATACGCAGTATTTT.

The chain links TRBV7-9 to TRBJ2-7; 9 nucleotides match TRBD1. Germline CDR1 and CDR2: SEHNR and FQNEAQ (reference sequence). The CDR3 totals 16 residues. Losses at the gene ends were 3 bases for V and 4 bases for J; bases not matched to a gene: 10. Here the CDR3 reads CASSLRSGQGPYEQYF. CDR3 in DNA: TGTGCCAGCAGCTTGAGATCCGGACAGGGGCCATACGAGCAGTACTTC.

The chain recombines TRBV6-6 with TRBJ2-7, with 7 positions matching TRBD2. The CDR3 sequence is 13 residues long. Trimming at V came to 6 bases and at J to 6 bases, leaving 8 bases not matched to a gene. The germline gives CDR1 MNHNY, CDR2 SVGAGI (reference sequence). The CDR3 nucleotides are TGTGCCAGCAGCGAGACTAGCTCGCGCGAGCAGTACTTC. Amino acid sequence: CASSETSSREQYF.

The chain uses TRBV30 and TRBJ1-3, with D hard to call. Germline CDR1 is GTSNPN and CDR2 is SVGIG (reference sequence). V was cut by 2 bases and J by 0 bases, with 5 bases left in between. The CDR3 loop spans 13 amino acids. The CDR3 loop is CAWSWSSGNTIYF. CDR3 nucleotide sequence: TGTGCCTGGAGTTGGAGCTCTGGAAACACCATATATTTT.

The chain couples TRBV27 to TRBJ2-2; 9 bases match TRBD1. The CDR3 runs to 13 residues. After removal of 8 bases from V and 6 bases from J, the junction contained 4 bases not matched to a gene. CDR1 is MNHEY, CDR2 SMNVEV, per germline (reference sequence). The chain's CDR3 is CASGTGSPGELFF. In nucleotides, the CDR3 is TGTGCCAGCGGGACAGGGTCGCCCGGGGAGCTGTTTTTT.

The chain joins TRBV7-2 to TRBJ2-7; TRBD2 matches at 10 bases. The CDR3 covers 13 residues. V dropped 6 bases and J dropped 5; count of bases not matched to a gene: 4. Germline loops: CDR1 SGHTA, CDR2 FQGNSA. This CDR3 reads CASRAAGGHEQYF. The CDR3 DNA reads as TGTGCCAGCAGAGCAGCGGGAGGGCACGAGCAGTACTTC.

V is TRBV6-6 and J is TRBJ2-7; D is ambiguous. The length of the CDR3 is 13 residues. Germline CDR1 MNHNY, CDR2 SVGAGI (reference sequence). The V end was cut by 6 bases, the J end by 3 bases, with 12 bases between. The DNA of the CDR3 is TGTGCCAGCAGCCGGCCATCGGGCTACGAGCAGTACTTC. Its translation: CASSRPSGYEQYF.

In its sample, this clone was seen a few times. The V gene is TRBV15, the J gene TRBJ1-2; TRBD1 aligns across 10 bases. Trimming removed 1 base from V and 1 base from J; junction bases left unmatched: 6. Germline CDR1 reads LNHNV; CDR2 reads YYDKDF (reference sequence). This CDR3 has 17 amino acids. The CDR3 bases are TGTGCCACCAGCAGAGGGACAGGGGGTTTCTTTAACTATGGCTACACCTTC. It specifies CATSRGTGGFFNYGYTF.

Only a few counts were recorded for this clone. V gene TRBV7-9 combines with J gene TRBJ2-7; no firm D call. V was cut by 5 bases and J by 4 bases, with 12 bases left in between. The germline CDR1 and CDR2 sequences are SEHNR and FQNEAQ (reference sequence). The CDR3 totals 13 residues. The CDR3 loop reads CASSTFGLYEQYF. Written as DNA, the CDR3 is TGTGCCAGCAGCACCTTTGGGCTATACGAGCAGTACTTC.

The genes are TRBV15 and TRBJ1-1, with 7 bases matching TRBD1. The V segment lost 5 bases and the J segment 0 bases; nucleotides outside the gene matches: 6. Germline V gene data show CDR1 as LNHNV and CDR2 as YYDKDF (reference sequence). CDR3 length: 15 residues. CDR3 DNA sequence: TGTGCCACCAGCGGACGGGGACAGTTGAACACTGAAGCTTTCTTT. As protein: CATSGRGQLNTEAFF.

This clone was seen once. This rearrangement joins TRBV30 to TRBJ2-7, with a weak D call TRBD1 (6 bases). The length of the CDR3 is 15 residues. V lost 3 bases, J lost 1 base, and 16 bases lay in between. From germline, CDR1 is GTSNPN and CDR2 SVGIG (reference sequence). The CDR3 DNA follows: TGTGCCTGGAGGGCCAGGGGTAGGGGATCCTACGAGCAGTACTTC. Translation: CAWRARGRGSYEQYF.

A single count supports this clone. CDR3 protein: CASSLSTDPYNEQFF. In nucleotides, the CDR3 is TGCGCCAGCAGCTTGAGTACTGATCCCTACAATGAGCAGTTCTTC. The rearrangement links TRBV5-1 to TRBJ2-1, with D uncertain. This CDR3 contains 15 residues. With 1 base removed from V and 2 bases from J, the gap between germline ends came to 10 bases. The germline V gene encodes CDR1 SGHRS and CDR2 YFSETQ.

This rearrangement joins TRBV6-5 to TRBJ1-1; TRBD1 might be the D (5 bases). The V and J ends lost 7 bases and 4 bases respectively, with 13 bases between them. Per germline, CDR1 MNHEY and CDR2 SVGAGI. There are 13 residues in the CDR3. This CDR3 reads CASNSQGVTEAFF. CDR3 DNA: TGTGCCAGCAACTCTCAGGGTGTCACTGAAGCTTTCTTT.

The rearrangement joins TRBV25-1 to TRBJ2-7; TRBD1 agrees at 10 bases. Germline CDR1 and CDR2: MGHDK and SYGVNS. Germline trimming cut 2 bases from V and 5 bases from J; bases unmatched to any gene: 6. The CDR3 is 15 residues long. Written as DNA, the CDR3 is TGTGCCAGCAGTGAACCGGGACAGGGGCCCCACGAGCAGTACTTC. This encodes CASSEPGQGPHEQYF.

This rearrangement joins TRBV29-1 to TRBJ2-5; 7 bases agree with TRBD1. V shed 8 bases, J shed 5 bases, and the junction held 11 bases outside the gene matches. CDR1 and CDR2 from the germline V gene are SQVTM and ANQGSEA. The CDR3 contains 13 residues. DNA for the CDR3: TGCAGCACCCCGGCTACAGGGGCCGAGACCCAGTACTTC. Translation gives CSTPATGAETQYF. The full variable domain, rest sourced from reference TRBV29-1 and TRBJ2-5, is SAVISQKPSRDICQRGTSLTIQCQVDSQVTMMFWYRQQPGQSLTLIATANQGSEATYESGFVIDKFPISRPNLTFSTLTVSNMSPEDSSIYLCSTPATGAETQYFGPGTRLLVL.

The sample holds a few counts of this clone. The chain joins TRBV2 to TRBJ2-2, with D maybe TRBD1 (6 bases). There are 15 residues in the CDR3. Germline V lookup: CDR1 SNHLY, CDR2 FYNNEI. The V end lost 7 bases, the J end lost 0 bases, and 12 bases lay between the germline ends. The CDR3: CASTLTGTNTGELFF. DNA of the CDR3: TGTGCCAGCACCCTAACAGGGACGAACACCGGGGAGCTGTTTTTT.

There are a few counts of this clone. CDR3 amino acids: CASSTEYNSPLHF. In DNA, the CDR3 is TGCGCCAGCAGCACAGAGTATAATTCACCCCTCCACTTT. V usage is TRBV5-1 and J usage is TRBJ1-6, with unresolved D. The CDR3 spans 13 residues. The germline CDR1 and CDR2 sequences are SGHRS and YFSETQ. Trimming cost V 4 bases and J 4 bases, with 6 bases left between them. The complete variable domain, with remaining parts taken from reference TRBV5-1 and TRBJ1-6, reads KAGVTQTPRYLIKTRGQQVTLSCSPISGHRSVSWYQQTPGQGLQFLFEYFSETQRNKGNFPGRFSGRQFSNSRSEMNVSTLELGDSALYLCASSTEYNSPLHFGNGTRLTVT.

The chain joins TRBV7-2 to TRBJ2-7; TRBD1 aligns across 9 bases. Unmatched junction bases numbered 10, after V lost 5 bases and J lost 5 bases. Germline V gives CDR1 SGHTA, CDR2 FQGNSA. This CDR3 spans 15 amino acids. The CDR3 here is CASSIPGTGINEQYF. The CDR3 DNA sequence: TGTGCCAGCAGCATCCCCGGGACAGGGATCAACGAGCAGTACTTC. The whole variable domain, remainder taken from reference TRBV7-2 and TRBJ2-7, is GAGVSQSPSNKVTEKGKDVELRCDPISGHTALYWYRQSLGQGLEFLIYFQGNSAPDKSGLPSDRFSAERTGGSVSTLTIQRTQQEDSAVYLCASSIPGTGINEQYFGPGTRLTVT.

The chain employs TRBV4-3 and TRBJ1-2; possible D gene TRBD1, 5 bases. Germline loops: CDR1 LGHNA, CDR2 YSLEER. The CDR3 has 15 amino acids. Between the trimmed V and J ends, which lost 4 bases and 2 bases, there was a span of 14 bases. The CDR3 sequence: CASSRETANNYGYTF. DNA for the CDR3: TGCGCCAGCAGCCGCGAGACAGCAAACAACTATGGCTACACCTTC.

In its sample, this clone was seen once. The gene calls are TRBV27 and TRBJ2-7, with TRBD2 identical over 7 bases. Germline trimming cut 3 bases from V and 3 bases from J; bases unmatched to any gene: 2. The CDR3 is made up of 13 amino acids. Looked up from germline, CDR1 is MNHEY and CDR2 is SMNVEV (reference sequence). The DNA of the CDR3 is TGTGCCAGCAGTTTGGCTAGCGGCTACGAGCAGTACTTC. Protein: CASSLASGYEQYF.

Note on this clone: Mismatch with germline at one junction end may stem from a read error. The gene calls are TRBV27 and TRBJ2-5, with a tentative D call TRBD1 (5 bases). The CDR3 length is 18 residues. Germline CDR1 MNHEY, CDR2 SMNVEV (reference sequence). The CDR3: CASSPRQDTVRTQGTQYF. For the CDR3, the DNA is TGTGCCAGCAGTCCCCGCCAGGACACCGTCAGAACTCAAGGGACCCAGTACTTC.

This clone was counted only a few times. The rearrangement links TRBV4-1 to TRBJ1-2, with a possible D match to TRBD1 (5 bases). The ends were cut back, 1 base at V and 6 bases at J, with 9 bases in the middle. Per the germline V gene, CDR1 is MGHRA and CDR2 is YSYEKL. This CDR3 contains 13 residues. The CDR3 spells CASSQVGGDGYTF. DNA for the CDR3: TGCGCCAGCAGCCAAGTAGGAGGGGATGGCTACACCTTC.

The CDR3 is CASSFLDRGANFGEQYF. The CDR3 DNA reads TGTGCCAGCAGTTTCCTGGACAGGGGGGCAAATTTCGGGGAGCAGTACTTC. V and J are TRBV27 and TRBJ2-7; 10 bases fit TRBD1. This CDR3 contains 17 residues. Germline CDR1 reads MNHEY; CDR2 reads SMNVEV (reference sequence). Trimming at V came to 3 bases and at J to 7 bases, leaving 15 bases not matched to a gene.